Shown below are 2 T cell receptor beta chains from a single sample sequenced in a study of cytomegalovirus exposure and HLA in healthy donors. Profiling relied on immunoSEQ multiplex PCR, and the TCRdb table lists in-frame clones only, not all of them. The table lists 150,000 or so clones, roughly nine tenths of them singletons. The sample comprised PBMCs. These receptors all stem from a woman aged 18-35 years in good health and CMV-seropositive.

This clone occurred once. J is TRBJ2-7 and V is TRBV4-2; 9 bases map to TRBD1. The CDR3 spans 15 residues. The V gene end was trimmed by 3 bases and the J gene end by 7 bases; junction bases not matched to a gene: 10. Germline CDR1 reads LGHNA; CDR2 reads YNFKEQ. The CDR3 DNA reads as TGTGCCAGCAGCCAGCCCGGGACAGGGACGGGTGAGCAGTACTTC. As protein: CASSQPGTGTGEQYF.

This sequence joins TRBV6-5 and TRBJ1-2; D is unclear. Germline lookup yields CDR1 MNHEY and CDR2 SVGAGI. With 0 bases removed from V and 1 base from J, the gap between germline ends came to 12 bases. The CDR3 loop spans 16 amino acids. The CDR3 DNA follows: TGTGCCAGCAGTTACTCGAGGGCAGCTTTTAACTATGGCTACACCTTC. As protein: CASSYSRAAFNYGYTF.